Only a few counts were recorded for the clone carrying this T cell receptor beta chain. Its antigen remains unidentified. This CDR3 contains 14 residues. Germline loops: CDR1 MNHEY, CDR2 SMNVEV (reference sequence). Trimming removed 8 bases from V and 2 bases from J, with 14 bases in between. This sample stems from a study of beta chain features in type 1 diabetes. General observations from the study: Shorter TCRB CDR3s, moderately but significantly so, marked every one of the four CD4+ subsets in Type 1 diabetes patients.

Since all of the isolated RNA was reverse transcribed, expressed TCRB transcripts were what got sequenced. The data were produced by immunoSEQ multiplex PCR, yet TCRdb's version contains in-frame clones alone and is incomplete. The data contain 280,000 or so clones, 15% of them seen just once; the ten biggest clones take up less than 0.02%. The chain uses TRBV27 and TRBJ2-3; maybe TRBD1 (7 bases). The source material was naive CD4+ T cells from blood. This clonotype was sampled from a man between 18 and 35 years old with type 1 diabetes. The CDR3 here is CASGRTGPTDTQYF. The CDR3 bases are TGTGCCAGCGGGAGGACAGGTCCCACAGATACGCAGTATTTT.